This paragraph reports one TCR beta chain. Data came from immunoSEQ multiplex PCR; TCRdb stores just in-frame clones and leaves some out. The table includes 20,000 to 30,000 clones, roughly 86% detected once. The CDR3 sequence is 12 residues long. Germline V gene lookup returns CDR1 SEHNR and CDR2 FQNEAQ (reference sequence). V lost 5 bases and J lost 8, with 13 bases in between. This sample is part of a study of ipilimumab plus nivolumab after autologous stem cell transplantation. The receptor was derived from a male donor with diffuse large B-cell lymphoma. The chain employs TRBV7-9 and TRBJ2-7; D not certain. The sample consisted of PBMCs, taken in a trial of ipilimumab plus nivolumab as post-transplant consolidation. The CDR3 DNA sequence: TGTGCCAGCAGCCCCCCGGAACGGAAGCAGTACTTC. Translation gives CASSPPERKQYF.